Following are 7 T cell receptor beta chains from one sample sequenced in a study of T cell responses to AZD1222 COVID-19 vaccine. Clones were read by immunoSEQ multiplex PCR, and TCRdb kept only the in-frame ones, dropping some. The sample holds roughly 140,000 clones, approximately 89% seen once. Here the sequenced sample was peripheral blood, taken on day 0 of AZD1222 vaccination. These receptor sequences come from an adult in good health.

The V call is TRBV25-1, the J call TRBJ1-2; TRBD1 aligns across 8 bases. CDR1 is MGHDK and CDR2 is SYGVNS in the germline V gene. J gave up 0 bases and V 7 bases, and 7 bases lay outside the gene matches. The CDR3 contains 15 residues. CDR3 in DNA: TGTGCCAGCAAATCGGCACAGGGGGCTAACTATGGCTACACCTTC. Residues: CASKSAQGANYGYTF.

The chain combines TRBV28 with TRBJ2-7; D is ambiguous. V dropped 5 bases and J dropped 6 bases, with 11 bases sitting between them. CDR1 is MDHEN, CDR2 SYDVKM, per germline. The CDR3 spans 12 residues. The CDR3 loop is CASSVQRLEQYF. In DNA, the CDR3 is TGTGCCAGCAGTGTACAGAGGCTCGAGCAGTACTTC.

This chain links TRBV28 with TRBJ1-2; tentative D call: TRBD1 (5 bases). The CDR3 loop spans 13 amino acids. The ends were cut back, 6 bases at V and 3 bases at J, with 11 bases in the middle. Germline V gene data show CDR1 as MDHEN and CDR2 as SYDVKM. The CDR3 spells CASSRGVDYGYTF. CDR3 DNA: TGTGCCAGCAGCCGGGGGGTGGACTATGGCTACACCTTC.

The rearrangement joins TRBV6-5 to TRBJ2-5; a possible D gene is TRBD1 (6 bases). V was shortened by 6 bases and J by 4 bases, with 18 bases between the two germline ends. The CDR3 has 15 amino acids. Germline V CDR1 and CDR2: MNHEY, SVGAGI. The CDR3, as DNA: TGTGCCAGCAGACGTATGGGACACGGACTAGAGACCCAGTACTTC. Its translation is CASRRMGHGLETQYF.

V and J are TRBV3-1 (or the pseudogene TRBV3-2) and TRBJ1-5, with D possibly matching TRBD1 (5 bases). There are 15 residues in the CDR3. Deletions cut 4 bases from V and 4 bases from J, with 14 bases between. Germline CDR1 and CDR2: LGHDT and YNNKEL (reference sequence). The chain's CDR3 is CASSPVGGSNQPQHF. As DNA, the CDR3 is TGTGCCAGCAGCCCAGTCGGGGGAAGTAATCAGCCCCAGCATTTT.

This clone has just a few counts. The rearrangement joins TRBV19 to TRBJ1-2, with TRBD1 as a possible D gene (6 bases). The ends were cut back, 4 bases at V and 6 bases at J, with 12 bases in the middle. The CDR3 length is 13 residues. CDR1 is LNHDA and CDR2 is SQIVND in the germline V gene (reference sequence). The chain's CDR3 is CASSKGGRDGYTF. In nucleotides, the CDR3 is TGTGCCAGTAGTAAGGGGGGCAGGGATGGCTACACCTTC.

The chain is built from TRBV14 and TRBJ1-2, with D unresolved. The CDR3 contains 12 residues. In germline, CDR1 is SGHDN, CDR2 FVKESK. Trimming pared 5 bases from V and 8 bases from J, leaving 12 bases between. For the CDR3, the DNA is TGTGCCAGCAGCTCTGGACGAGGAGGCTACACCTTC. This encodes CASSSGRGGYTF.